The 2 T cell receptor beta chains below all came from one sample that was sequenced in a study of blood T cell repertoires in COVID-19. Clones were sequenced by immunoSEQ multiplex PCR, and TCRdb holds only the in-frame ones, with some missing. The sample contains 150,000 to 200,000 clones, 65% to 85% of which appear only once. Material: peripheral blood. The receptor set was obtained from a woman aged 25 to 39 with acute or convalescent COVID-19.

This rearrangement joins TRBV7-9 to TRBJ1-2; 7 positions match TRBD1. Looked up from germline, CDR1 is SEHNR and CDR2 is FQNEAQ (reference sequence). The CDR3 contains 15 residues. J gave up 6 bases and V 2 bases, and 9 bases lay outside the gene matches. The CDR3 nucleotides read TGTGCCAGCAGCTTAAATAGACCGACAGGGAATGGCTACACCTTC. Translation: CASSLNRPTGNGYTF.

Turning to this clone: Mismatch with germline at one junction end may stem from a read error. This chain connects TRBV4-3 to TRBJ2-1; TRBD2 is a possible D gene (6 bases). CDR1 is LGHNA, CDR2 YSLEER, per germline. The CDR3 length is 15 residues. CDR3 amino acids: CASSQEGRGYIEQFF. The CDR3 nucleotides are TGCGCCAGCAGCCAAGAGGGGCGGGGATACATTGAGCAGTTCTTC.